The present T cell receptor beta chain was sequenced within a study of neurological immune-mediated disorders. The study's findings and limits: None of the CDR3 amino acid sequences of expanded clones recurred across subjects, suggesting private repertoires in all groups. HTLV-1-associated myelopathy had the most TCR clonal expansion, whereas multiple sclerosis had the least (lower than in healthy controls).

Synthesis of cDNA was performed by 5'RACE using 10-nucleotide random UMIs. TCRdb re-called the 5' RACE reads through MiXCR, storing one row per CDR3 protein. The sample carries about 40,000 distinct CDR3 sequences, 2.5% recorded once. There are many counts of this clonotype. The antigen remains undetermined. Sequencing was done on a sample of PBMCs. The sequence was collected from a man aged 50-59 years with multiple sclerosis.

DNA of the CDR3: TGCAGTGCTACTGACAGGGCGCCCAAAAACATTCAGTACTTC. It yields the protein CSATDRAPKNIQYF. The chain has TRBV20-1 and TRBJ2-4; 7 bases agree with TRBD1. CDR3 length equals 14 residues. Trimming took 4 bases from V and 2 from J; bases not matched to a gene: 5. Germline CDR1 and CDR2: DFQATT and SNEGSKA (reference sequence).